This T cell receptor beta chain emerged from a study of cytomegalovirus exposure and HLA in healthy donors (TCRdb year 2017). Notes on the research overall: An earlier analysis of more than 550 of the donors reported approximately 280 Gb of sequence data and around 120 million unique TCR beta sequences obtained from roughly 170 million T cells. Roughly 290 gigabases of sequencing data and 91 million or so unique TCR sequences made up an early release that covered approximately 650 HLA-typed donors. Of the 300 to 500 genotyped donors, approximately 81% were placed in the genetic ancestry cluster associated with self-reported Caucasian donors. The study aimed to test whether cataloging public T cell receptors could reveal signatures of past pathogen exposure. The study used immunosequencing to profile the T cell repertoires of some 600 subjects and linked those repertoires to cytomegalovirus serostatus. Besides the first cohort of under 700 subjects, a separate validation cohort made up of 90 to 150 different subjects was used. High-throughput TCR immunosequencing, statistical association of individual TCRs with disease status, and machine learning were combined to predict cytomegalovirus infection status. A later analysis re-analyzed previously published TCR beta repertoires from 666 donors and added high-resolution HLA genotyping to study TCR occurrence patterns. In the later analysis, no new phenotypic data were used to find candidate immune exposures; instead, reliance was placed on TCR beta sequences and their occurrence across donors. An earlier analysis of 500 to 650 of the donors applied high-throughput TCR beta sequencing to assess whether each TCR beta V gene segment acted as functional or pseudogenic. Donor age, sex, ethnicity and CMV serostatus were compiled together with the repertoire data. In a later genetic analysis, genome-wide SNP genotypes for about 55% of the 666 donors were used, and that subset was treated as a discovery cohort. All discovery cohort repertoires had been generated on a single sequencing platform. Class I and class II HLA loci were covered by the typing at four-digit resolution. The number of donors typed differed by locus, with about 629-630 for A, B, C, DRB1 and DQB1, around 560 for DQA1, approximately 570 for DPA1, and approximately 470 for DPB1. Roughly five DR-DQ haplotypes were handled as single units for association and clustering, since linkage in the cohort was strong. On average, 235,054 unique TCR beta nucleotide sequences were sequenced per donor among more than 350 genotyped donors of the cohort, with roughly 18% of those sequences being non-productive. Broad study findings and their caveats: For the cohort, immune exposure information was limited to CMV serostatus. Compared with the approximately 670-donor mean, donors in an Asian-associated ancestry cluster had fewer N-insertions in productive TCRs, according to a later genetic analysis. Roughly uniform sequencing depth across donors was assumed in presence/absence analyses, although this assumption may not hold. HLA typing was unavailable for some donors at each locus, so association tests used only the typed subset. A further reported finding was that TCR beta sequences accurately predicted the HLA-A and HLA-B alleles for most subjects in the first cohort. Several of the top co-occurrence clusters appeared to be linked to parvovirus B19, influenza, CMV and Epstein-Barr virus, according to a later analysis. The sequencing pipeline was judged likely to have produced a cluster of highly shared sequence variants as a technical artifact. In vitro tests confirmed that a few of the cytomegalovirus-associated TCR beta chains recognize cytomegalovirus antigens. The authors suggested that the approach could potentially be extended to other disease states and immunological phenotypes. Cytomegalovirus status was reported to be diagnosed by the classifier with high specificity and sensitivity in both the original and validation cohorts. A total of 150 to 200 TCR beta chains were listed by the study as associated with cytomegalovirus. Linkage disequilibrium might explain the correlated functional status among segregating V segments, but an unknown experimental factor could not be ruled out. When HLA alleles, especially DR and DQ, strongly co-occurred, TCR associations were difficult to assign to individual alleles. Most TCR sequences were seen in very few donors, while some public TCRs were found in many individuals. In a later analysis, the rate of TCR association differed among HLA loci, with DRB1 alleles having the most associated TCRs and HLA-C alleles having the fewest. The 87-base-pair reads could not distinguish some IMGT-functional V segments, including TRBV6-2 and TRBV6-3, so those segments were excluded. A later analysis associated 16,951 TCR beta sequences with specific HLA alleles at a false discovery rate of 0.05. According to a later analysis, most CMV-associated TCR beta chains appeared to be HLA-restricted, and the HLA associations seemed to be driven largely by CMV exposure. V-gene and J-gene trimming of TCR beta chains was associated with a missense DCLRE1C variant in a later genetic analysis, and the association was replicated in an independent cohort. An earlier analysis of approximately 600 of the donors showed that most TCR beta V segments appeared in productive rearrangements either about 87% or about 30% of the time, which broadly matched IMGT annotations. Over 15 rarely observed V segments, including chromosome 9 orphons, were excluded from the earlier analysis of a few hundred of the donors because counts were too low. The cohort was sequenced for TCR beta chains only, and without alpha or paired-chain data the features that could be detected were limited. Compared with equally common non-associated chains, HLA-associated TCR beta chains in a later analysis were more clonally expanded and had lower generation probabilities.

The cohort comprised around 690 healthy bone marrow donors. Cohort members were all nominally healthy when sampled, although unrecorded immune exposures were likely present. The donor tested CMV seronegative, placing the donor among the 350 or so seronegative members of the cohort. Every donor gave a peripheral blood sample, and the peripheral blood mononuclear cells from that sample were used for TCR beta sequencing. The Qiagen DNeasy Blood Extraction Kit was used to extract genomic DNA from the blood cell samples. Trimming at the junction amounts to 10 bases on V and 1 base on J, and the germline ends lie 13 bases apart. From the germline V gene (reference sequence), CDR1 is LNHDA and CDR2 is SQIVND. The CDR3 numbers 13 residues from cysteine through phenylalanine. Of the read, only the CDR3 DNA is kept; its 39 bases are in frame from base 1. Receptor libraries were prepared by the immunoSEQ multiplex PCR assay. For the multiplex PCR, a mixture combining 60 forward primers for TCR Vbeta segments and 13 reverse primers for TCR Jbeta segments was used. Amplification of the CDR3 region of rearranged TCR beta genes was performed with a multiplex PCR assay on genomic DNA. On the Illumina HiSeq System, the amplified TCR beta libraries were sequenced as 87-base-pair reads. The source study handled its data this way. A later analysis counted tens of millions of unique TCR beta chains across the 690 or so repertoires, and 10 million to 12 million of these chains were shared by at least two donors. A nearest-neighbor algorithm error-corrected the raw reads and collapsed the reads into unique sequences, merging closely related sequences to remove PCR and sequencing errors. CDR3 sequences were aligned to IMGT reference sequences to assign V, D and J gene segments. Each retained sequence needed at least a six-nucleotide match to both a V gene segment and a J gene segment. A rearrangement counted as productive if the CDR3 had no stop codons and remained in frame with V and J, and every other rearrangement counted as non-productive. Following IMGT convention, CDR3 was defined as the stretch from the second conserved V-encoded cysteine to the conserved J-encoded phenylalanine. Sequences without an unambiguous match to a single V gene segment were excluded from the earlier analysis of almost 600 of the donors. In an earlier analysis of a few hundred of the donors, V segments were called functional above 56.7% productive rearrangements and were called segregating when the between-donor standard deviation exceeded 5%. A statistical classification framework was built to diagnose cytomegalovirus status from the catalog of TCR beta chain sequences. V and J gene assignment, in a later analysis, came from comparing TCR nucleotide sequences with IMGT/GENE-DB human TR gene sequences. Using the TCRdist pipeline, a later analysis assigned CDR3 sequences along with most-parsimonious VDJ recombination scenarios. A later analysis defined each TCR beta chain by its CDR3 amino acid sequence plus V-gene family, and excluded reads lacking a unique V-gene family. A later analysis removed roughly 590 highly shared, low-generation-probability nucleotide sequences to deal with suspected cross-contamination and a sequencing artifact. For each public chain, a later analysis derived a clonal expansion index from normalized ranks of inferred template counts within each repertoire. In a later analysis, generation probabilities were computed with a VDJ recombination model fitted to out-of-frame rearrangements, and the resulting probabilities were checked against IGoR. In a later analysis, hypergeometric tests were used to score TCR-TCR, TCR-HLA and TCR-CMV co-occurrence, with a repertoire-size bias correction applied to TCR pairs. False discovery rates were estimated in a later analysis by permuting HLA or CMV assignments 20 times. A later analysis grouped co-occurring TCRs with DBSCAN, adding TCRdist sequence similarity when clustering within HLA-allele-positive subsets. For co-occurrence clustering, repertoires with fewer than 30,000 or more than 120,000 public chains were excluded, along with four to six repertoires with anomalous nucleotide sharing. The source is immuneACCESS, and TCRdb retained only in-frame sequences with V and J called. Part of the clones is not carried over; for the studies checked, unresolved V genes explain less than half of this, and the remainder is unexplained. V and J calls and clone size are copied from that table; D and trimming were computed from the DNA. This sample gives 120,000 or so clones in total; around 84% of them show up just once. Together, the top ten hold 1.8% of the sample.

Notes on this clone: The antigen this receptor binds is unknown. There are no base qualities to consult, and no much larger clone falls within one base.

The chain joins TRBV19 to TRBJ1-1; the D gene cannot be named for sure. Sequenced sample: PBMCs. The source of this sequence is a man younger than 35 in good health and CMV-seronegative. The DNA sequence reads TGTGCCACCTCCACGACGGGGAACACTGAAGCTTTCTTT. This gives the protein CATSTTGNTEAFF.